These 29 T cell receptor beta chains share one sample of origin, sequenced in a study of coeliac disease. Profiled with immunoSEQ multiplex PCR; TCRdb holds only in-frame clones, not every one. The sample holds several thousand clones, around 69% seen once. Input material: lamina propria lymphocytes from the gut. The receptors derive from a man aged 30 to 45 with celiac disease.

V gene TRBV18 combines with J gene TRBJ2-5; D remains unclear. Trimming shortened V by 3 bases and J by 5 bases, and 10 bases separated the two germline ends. The CDR3 has 13 residues. CDR1 is KGHSH and CDR2 is LQKENI in the germline V gene. The CDR3, as DNA: TGTGCCAGCTCACCCCATCCGGAGGAGACCCAGTACTTC. It codes for CASSPHPEETQYF.

The chain couples TRBV4-3 to TRBJ2-3, with 15 bases matching TRBD2. The length of the CDR3 is 16 residues. The trim removed 4 bases at V and 4 bases at J, leaving 3 bases unmatched. The germline gives CDR1 LGHNA, CDR2 YSLEER. CDR3: CASSLGLAGGADTQYF. In DNA, the CDR3 is TGCGCCAGCAGCCTAGGACTAGCGGGAGGGGCAGATACGCAGTATTTT.

This clone was counted a few times. Other DNA sequences in this specimen translate into the identical CDR3. The chain links TRBV28 to TRBJ2-7; D remains ambiguous. This CDR3 region has 11 residues. V lost 3 bases, J lost 4 bases, and 4 bases lay in between. The germline CDR1 and CDR2 sequences are MDHEN and SYDVKM. The CDR3 sequence is CASSFLYEQYF. CDR3 DNA: TGTGCCAGCAGTTTCCTGTACGAGCAGTACTTC. The entire variable domain, with the rest obtained from reference TRBV28 and TRBJ2-7, is as follows: DVKVTQSSRYLVKRTGEKVFLECVQDMDHENMFWYRQDPGLGLRLIYFSYDVKMKEKGDIPEGYSVSREKKERFSLILESASTNQTSMYLCASSFLYEQYFGPGTRLTVT.

J is TRBJ2-1 and V is TRBV5-1; TRBD2 matches 7 bases. The germline V gene encodes CDR1 SGHRS and CDR2 YFSETQ. This CDR3 contains 16 residues. After removal of 0 bases from V and 4 bases from J, the junction contained 7 bases not matched to a gene. The CDR3 DNA is TGCGCCAGCAGCTTGGACCGCGGGCGGGGGTACAATGAGCAGTTCTTC. This translates into CASSLDRGRGYNEQFF.

V usage is TRBV5-5 and J usage is TRBJ2-5, with a tentative D call TRBD1 (5 bases). The CDR3 contains 13 residues. Germline CDR1 reads SGHKS; CDR2 reads YYEKEE (reference sequence). The V and J ends lost 4 bases and 5 bases respectively, with 12 bases between them. CDR3 amino acids: CASSVDSPETQYF. CDR3 nucleotides: TGTGCCAGCAGCGTAGACAGCCCCGAGACCCAGTACTTC.

The rearrangement joins TRBV28 to TRBJ2-7, with 7 bases lining up with TRBD1. The CDR3 runs to 13 residues. Germline CDR1 and CDR2: MDHEN and SYDVKM. Here the CDR3 reads CGSRLTGAYEQYF. CDR3 sequence (DNA): TGTGGGAGCCGGTTAACAGGGGCCTACGAGCAGTACTTC.

A few counts support this clone. Other nucleotide sequences in the sample specify the same CDR3. The V gene is TRBV9, the J gene TRBJ2-7; TRBD1 matches 9 bases. The CDR3 consists of 14 residues. Germline V gene sequence: CDR1 SGDLS, CDR2 YYNGEE. Germline trimming cut 3 bases from V and 3 bases from J; bases unmatched to any gene: 4. This chain's CDR3 is CASSGGQGSYEQYF. DNA for the CDR3: TGTGCCAGCAGCGGGGGACAGGGCAGCTACGAGCAGTACTTC.

This chain links TRBV5-1 with TRBJ2-7, with 7 bases fitting TRBD1. CDR3 length equals 13 residues. The germline gives CDR1 SGHRS, CDR2 YFSETQ. V was pared by 8 bases and J by 0 bases, with 5 bases of the junction left unmatched. The CDR3 region is CASQGVGSYEQYF. The DNA of the CDR3 is TGCGCCAGTCAGGGGGTCGGCTCCTACGAGCAGTACTTC.

This chain joins TRBV4-3 and TRBJ2-7; 8 positions match TRBD2. With 0 bases clipped from V and 3 bases from J, the junction kept 7 bases outside the gene matches. There are 16 residues in the CDR3. The germline V gene encodes CDR1 LGHNA and CDR2 YSLEER. For the CDR3, the DNA is TGCGCCAGCAGCCAAGAATCTAGCGGGTCCGTCTACGAGCAGTACTTC. Protein product: CASSQESSGSVYEQYF.

This clone appeared once. J is TRBJ1-4 and V is TRBV28; 7 nucleotides line up with TRBD1. This CDR3 is 14 amino acids long. J gave up 4 bases and V 4 bases, and 3 bases lay outside the gene matches. Germline-derived CDR1 and CDR2 are MDHEN and SYDVKM. The CDR3 spells CASSSGQINEKLFF. The DNA of the CDR3 is TGTGCCAGCAGTTCGGGACAGATTAATGAAAAACTGTTTTTT.

The rearrangement joins TRBV27 to TRBJ2-7; the D gene is possibly TRBD2 (6 bases). The CDR3 extends over 15 amino acids. V lost 5 bases to trimming and J lost 0 bases, with 14 bases between them. CDR1 is MNHEY and CDR2 is SMNVEV in the germline V gene (reference sequence). CDR3 residues: CASSPRRGSSYEQYF. CDR3 nucleotide sequence: TGTGCCAGCAGTCCAAGACGGGGGAGCTCCTACGAGCAGTACTTC.

The chain employs TRBV10-3 and TRBJ1-1; TRBD1 matches 9 bases. From germline, CDR1 is ENHRY and CDR2 SYGVKD. The V and J ends lost 6 bases and 2 bases, in that order; junction bases with no gene match: 4. CDR3 length: 14 residues. CDR3 nucleotides: TGTGCCATCAGCGGGGACAGGGCCAACACTGAAGCTTTCTTT. Its protein is CAISGDRANTEAFF.

The rearrangement uses TRBV11-2 and TRBJ2-1; D ambiguous. CDR3 length: 14 amino acids. Germline CDR1 and CDR2: SGHAT and FQNNGV. V was trimmed by 5 bases and J by 9 bases, leaving 17 bases between them. The CDR3 DNA sequence: TGTGCCAGCAGCCCAAACCGGGTCAAACGTGAGCAGTTCTTC. Translating it yields CASSPNRVKREQFF.

This clone showed up just a few times. The chain combines TRBV7-2 with TRBJ1-3; 10 nucleotides align to TRBD1. V shed 5 bases and J 2 bases; nucleotides not matched to a gene: 6. This CDR3 spans 16 amino acids. Germline CDR1 and CDR2: SGHTA and FQGNSA. The CDR3 nucleotides read TGTGCCAGCAGCCCTCGACAGGGGGCGCCTGGAAACACCATATATTTT. As protein: CASSPRQGAPGNTIYF. The whole variable domain, remainder taken from reference TRBV7-2 and TRBJ1-3, is GAGVSQSPSNKVTEKGKDVELRCDPISGHTALYWYRQSLGQGLEFLIYFQGNSAPDKSGLPSDRFSAERTGGSVSTLTIQRTQQEDSAVYLCASSPRQGAPGNTIYFGEGSWLTVV.

The chain couples TRBV7-2 to TRBJ2-1; TRBD1 matches 8 bases. CDR1 and CDR2 from the germline V gene are SGHTA and FQGNSA. Trimming cost V 4 bases and J 4 bases; bases outside gene matches: 6. This CDR3 is 15 amino acids long. The CDR3 spells CASSYRTGSYNEQFF. Here the CDR3 DNA reads TGTGCCAGCAGCTATAGGACAGGGTCATACAATGAGCAGTTCTTC.

This clone showed up just once. The chain is built from TRBV5-1 and TRBJ1-2; D is possibly TRBD1 (5 bases). V lost 4 bases and J 4 bases, leaving 20 bases between the germline ends. Germline loops: CDR1 SGHRS, CDR2 YFSETQ. The CDR3 totals 16 residues. CDR3 loop: CASSPGGAENLYGYTF. CDR3 DNA: TGCGCCAGCAGCCCTGGTGGGGCCGAAAATCTCTATGGCTACACCTTC.

This chain's CDR3 is CASSLRRAGGAVDTQYF. In DNA, the CDR3 is TGTGCCAGCAGCTTACGACGCGCGGGCGGGGCAGTGGATACGCAGTATTTT. The chain has TRBV7-2 and TRBJ2-3, with a weak D call TRBD2 (6 bases). V gave up 2 bases and J gave up 6 bases, with 21 bases separating them. The CDR3 covers 17 residues. Germline V gene sequence: CDR1 SGHTA, CDR2 FQGNSA.

To note about this clone: Germline and junction disagree at one end, which may indicate a read error. The V gene is TRBV28, the J gene TRBJ1-1; D is perhaps TRBD1 (6 bases). This CDR3 is built from 14 residues. Germline loops: CDR1 MDHEN, CDR2 SYDVKM. In nucleotides, the CDR3 is TGTGCCAGCAGTCAGGACAGAATGAACACTAAAGCTTTCTTT. As protein: CASSQDRMNTKAFF.

The V gene is TRBV7-8, the J gene TRBJ2-4, with 8 positions matching TRBD2. CDR3 length: 16 amino acids. V was pared by 5 bases and J by 2 bases, with 8 bases of the junction left unmatched. The V gene's germline CDR1 is SGHVS and CDR2 FQNEAQ. The CDR3 loop is CASSGGGRRTKNIQYF. The CDR3 DNA sequence: TGTGCCAGCAGCGGCGGGGGGAGGAGAACCAAAAACATTCAGTACTTC.

The chain has TRBV19 and TRBJ2-5; D may be TRBD2 (7 bases). CDR3 length: 17 amino acids. Germline V gene sequence: CDR1 LNHDA, CDR2 SQIVND (reference sequence). V gave up 0 bases and J gave up 4 bases, with 18 bases separating them. This CDR3 reads CASSIDLRRGARETQYF. The CDR3 DNA is TGTGCCAGTAGTATAGATTTACGTCGGGGGGCGCGAGAGACCCAGTACTTC.

The V gene is TRBV28, the J gene TRBJ2-7, with D uncertain. Looked up from germline, CDR1 is MDHEN and CDR2 is SYDVKM. V lost 8 bases and J lost 0, with 14 bases in between. The CDR3 runs to 14 residues. DNA for the CDR3: TGTGCCAGCGCTTCAACGCTGAGCTCCTACGAGCAGTACTTC. This translates into CASASTLSSYEQYF.

The count of this clone is one. V and J are TRBV27 and TRBJ2-3, with a tentative D call TRBD1 (5 bases). CDR1 and CDR2 from the germline V gene are MNHEY and SMNVEV (reference sequence). The CDR3 runs to 14 residues. Trimming cost V 5 bases and J 2 bases, with 11 bases left between them. As DNA, the CDR3 is TGTGCCAGCAGTCAACAGGTCCCCACAGATACGCAGTATTTT. Its protein product is CASSQQVPTDTQYF.

This chain links TRBV12-2 with TRBJ1-5. TRBV12-2 is a listed pseudogene. The CDR3 length is 20 residues. The CDR3 region is CASRLARGANGTDSNQPQHF. In nucleotides, the CDR3 is TGTGCAAGTCGCTTAGCGCGGGGGGCGAACGGTACGGATAGCAATCAGCCCCAGCATTTT.

CDR3 residues: CASSLAPYTSYEQYF. CDR3 coding DNA: TGTGCCAGCAGCTTGGCCCCCTATACCTCCTACGAGCAGTACTTC. The J gene is TRBJ2-7, the V gene TRBV5-6, with no clear D. This CDR3 has 15 amino acids. The ends were cut back, 0 bases at V and 0 bases at J, with 10 bases in the middle. In germline, CDR1 is SGHDT, CDR2 YYEEEE.

The V gene is TRBV6-5, the J gene TRBJ1-1, with 9 bases that match TRBD1. Germline CDR1 and CDR2: MNHEY and SVGAGI. This CDR3 has 13 residues. After removal of 10 bases from V and 6 bases from J, the junction contained 9 bases not matched to a gene. CDR3 region: CANGRDRDAEAFF. Written as DNA, the CDR3 is TGTGCCAACGGCAGGGACAGGGACGCTGAAGCTTTCTTT.

This clone was observed once. This chain links TRBV9 with TRBJ2-1; 13 bases agree with TRBD2. V trimming: 4 bases; J trimming: 8 bases; junction bases outside the gene matches: 3. CDR1 and CDR2 (germline): SGDLS, YYNGEE. CDR3 length: 14 amino acids. CDR3 DNA sequence: TGTGCCAGCAGCACTAGCGGGAGGGCGGATGAGCAGTTCTTC. Amino acids: CASSTSGRADEQFF.

The rearrangement joins TRBV23-1 to TRBJ1-6; no reliable D call. TRBV23-1 is noted as an ORF with a role that remains uncertain. The CDR3 has 13 amino acids. The V end was cut by 0 bases, the J end by 7 bases, with 4 bases between. The CDR3: CASSQSSNSPLHF. As DNA, the CDR3 is TGCGCCAGCAGTCAATCTTCAAATTCACCCCTCCACTTT.

A word on this clone: Other DNA sequences within the sample encode an identical CDR3. The rearrangement joins TRBV4-2 to TRBJ1-4; 9 positions agree with TRBD1. V was clipped by 1 base and J by 5 bases; unmatched bases: 8. Germline lookup yields CDR1 LGHNA and CDR2 YNFKEQ. The length of the CDR3 is 17 residues. The CDR3 DNA reads TGTGCCAGCAGCCAAGGGGGCGGGGGGACAGGGAATGAAAAACTGTTTTTT. It translates to CASSQGGGGTGNEKLFF.

This clone has only one observation. The chain recombines TRBV30 with TRBJ1-3; no firm D call. The germline CDR1 and CDR2 sequences are GTSNPN and SVGIG (reference sequence). V was pared by 2 bases and J by 8 bases, with 10 bases between. CDR3 length: 12 amino acids. The CDR3 protein is CAWSNHVDTIYF. CDR3 DNA: TGTGCCTGGAGTAATCACGTAGACACCATATATTTT.